Sequencing of this T cell receptor beta chain was carried out in a study of shared clonotypes between healthy human individuals. Points from the study as a whole: On the whole, naive subsets had larger estimated richness than memory subsets had. Across several donors, naive CD4 shared around 5.3%, naive CD8 around 3.5%, memory CD4 roughly 2.4%, memory CD8 around 0.36%. Clonotypes not shared had lower generation probabilities than those common to all four donors.

V was clipped by 2 bases and J by 1 base, with 9 bases between them. CDR3 length: 14 residues. From germline, CDR1 is SNHLY and CDR2 FYNNEI. Points on this clone: Its antigen is not known.

Deep-level settings were used for running the assay. Profiled with immunoSEQ multiplex PCR; TCRdb holds only in-frame clones, not every one. This sample carries approximately 940,000 clones, more than 75% of them seen once, and the ten largest clones take approximately 1.5%. The TCR sequence derives from a man aged 18 to 30 in good health. J is TRBJ2-7 and V is TRBV2; possible D gene TRBD2, 6 bases. The source material was memory CD4+ T cells sorted from blood. Described subset: CD45RA-negative fraction. CDR3 in DNA: TGTGCCAGCAGTGAAACGGACTATTCCTACGAGCAGTACTTC. Encoded protein: CASSETDYSYEQYF.